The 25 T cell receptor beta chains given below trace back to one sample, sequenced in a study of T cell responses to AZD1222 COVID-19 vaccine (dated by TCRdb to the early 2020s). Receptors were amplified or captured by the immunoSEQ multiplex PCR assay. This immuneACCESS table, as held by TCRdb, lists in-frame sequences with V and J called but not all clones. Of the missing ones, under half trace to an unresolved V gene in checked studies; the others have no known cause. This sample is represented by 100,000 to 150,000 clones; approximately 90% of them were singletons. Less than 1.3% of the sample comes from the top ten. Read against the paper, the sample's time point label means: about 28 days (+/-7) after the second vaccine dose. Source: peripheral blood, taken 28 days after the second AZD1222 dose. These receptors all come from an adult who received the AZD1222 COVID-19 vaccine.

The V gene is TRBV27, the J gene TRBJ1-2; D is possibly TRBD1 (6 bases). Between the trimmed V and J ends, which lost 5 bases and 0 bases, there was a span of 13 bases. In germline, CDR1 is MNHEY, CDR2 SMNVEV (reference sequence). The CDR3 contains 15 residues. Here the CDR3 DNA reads TGTGCCAGCAGTCTAAACAGGGACTCTAACTATGGCTACACCTTC. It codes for CASSLNRDSNYGYTF.

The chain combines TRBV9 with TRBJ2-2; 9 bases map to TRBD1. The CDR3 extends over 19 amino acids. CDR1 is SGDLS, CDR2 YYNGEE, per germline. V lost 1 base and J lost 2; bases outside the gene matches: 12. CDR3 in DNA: TGTGCCAGCAGCGTATCATGGGACAGGGTATTGAAAAACACCGGGGAGCTGTTTTTT. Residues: CASSVSWDRVLKNTGELFF. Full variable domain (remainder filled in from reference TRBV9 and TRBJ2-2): DSGVTQTPKHLITATGQRVTLRCSPRSGDLSVYWYQQSLDQGLQFLIQYYNGEERAKGNILERFSAQQFPDLHSELNLSSLELGDSALYFCASSVSWDRVLKNTGELFFGEGSRLTVL.

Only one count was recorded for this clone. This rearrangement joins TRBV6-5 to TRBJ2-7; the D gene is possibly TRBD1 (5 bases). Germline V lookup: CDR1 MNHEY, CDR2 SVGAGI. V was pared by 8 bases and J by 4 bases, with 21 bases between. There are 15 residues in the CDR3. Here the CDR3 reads CASSYRVGSGYEQYF. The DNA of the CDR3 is TGTGCCAGCTCGTATCGGGTGGGATCAGGGTACGAGCAGTACTTC.

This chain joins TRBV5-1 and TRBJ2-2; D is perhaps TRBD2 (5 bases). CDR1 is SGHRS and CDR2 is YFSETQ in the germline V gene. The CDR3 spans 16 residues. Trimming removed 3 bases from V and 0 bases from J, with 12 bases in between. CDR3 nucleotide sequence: TGCGCCAGCAGCTACCTAGCCGCTACGAACACCGGGGAGCTGTTTTTT. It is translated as CASSYLAATNTGELFF.

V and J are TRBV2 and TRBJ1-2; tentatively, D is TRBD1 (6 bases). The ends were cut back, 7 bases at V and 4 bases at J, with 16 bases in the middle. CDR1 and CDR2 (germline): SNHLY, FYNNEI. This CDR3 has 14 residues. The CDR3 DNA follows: TGTGCCAGCAAGGAGGACAGACAGATCTATGGCTACACCTTC. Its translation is CASKEDRQIYGYTF.

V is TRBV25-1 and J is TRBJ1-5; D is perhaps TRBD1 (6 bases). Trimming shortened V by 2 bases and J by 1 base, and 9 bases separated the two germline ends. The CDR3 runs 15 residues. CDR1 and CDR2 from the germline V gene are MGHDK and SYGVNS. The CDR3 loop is CASSEGQGSNQPQHF. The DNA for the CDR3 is TGTGCCAGCAGTGAAGGCCAGGGGAGCAATCAGCCCCAGCATTTT. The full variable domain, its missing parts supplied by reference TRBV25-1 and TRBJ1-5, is EADIYQTPRYLVIGTGKKITLECSQTMGHDKMYWYQQDPGMELHLIHYSYGVNSTEKGDLSSESTVSRIRTEHFPLTLESARPSHTSQYLCASSEGQGSNQPQHFGDGTRLSIL.

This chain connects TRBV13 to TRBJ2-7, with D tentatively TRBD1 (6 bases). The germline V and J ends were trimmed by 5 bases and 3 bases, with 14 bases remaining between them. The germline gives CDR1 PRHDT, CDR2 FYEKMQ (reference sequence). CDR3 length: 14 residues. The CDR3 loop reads CASSLQDRVYEQYF. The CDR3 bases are TGTGCCAGCAGCCTCCAGGACAGAGTCTACGAGCAGTACTTC.

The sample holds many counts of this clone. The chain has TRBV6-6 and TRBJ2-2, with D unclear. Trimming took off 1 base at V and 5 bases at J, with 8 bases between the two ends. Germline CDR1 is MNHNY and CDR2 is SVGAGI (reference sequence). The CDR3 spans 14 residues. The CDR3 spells CASSYFQGTGELFF. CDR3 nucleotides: TGTGCCAGCAGTTACTTTCAAGGGACCGGGGAGCTGTTTTTT.

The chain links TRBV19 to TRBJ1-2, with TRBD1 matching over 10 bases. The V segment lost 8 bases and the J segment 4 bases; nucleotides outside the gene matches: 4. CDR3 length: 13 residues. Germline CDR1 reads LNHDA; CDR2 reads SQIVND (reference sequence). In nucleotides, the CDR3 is TGTGCCAGTGGGGACAGGGGCCTCTATGGCTACACCTTC. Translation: CASGDRGLYGYTF.

CDR3 coding DNA: TGCAGCGTGGGGACAGGGTCACCCGGGCAGTTCTTC. It is translated as CSVGTGSPGQFF. This chain links TRBV29-1 with TRBJ2-1, with 9 bases aligning to TRBD1. Looked up from germline, CDR1 is SQVTM and CDR2 is ANQGSEA. V was clipped by 6 bases and J by 12 bases; unmatched bases: 9. The CDR3 is 12 amino acids.

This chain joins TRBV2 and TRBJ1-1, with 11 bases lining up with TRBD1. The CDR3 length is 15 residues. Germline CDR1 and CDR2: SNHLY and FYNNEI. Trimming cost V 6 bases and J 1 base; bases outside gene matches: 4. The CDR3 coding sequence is TGTGCCAGCAGGGACAGGGGGCGCCCGAACACTGAAGCTTTCTTT. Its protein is CASRDRGRPNTEAFF.

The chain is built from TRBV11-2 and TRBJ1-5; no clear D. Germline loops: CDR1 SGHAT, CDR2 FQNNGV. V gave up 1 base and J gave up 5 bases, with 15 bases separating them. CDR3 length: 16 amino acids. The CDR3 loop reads CASSLGANSPHQPQHF. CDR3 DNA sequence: TGTGCCAGCAGCTTAGGTGCGAACAGCCCCCATCAGCCCCAGCATTTT.

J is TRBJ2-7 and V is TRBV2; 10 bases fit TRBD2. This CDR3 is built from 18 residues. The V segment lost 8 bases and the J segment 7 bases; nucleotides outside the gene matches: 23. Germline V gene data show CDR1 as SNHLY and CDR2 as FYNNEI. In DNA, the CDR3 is TGTGCCAGCGCCTCCTTGGTCGTCATTTTAGCGGGAGGTAGGGAGCAGTACTTC. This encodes CASASLVVILAGGREQYF.

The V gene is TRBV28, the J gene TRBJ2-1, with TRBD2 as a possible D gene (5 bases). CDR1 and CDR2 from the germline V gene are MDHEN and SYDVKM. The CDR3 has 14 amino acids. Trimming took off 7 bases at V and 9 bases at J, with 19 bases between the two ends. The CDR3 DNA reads TGTGCCAGCACCGAGAGGGCTAGTTGGGGTGAGCAGTTCTTC. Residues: CASTERASWGEQFF.

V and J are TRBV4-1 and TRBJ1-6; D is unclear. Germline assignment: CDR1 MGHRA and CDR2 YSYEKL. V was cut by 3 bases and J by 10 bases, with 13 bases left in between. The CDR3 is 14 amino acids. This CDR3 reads CASSQVFEGSPLHF. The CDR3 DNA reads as TGCGCCAGCAGCCAGGTTTTTGAGGGATCACCCCTCCACTTT.

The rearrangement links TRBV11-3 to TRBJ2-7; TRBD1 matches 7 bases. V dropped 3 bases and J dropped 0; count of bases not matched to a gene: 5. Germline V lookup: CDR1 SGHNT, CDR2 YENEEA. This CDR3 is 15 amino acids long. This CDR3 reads CASSLSGTASYEQYF. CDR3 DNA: TGTGCCAGCAGCTTGAGTGGGACAGCCTCCTACGAGCAGTACTTC.

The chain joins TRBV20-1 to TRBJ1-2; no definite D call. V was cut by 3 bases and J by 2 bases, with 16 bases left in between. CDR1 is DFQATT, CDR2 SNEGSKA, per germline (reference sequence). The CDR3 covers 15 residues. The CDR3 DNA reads TGCAGTGCTAGTCGGGATGCAGGAACAAACTATGGCTACACCTTC. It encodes CSASRDAGTNYGYTF.

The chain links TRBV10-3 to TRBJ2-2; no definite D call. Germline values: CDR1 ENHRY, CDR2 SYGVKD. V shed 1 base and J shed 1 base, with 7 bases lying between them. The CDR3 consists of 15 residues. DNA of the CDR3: TGTGCCATCAGTGAGTTCGCAGGGAACACCGGGGAGCTGTTTTTT. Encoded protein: CAISEFAGNTGELFF.

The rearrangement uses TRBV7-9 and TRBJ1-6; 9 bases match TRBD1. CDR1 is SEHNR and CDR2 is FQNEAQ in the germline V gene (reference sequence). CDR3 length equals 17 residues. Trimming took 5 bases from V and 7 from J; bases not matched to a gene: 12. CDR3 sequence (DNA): TGTGCCAGCAGCCGACGGGGGACAGGGAACAGAAATTCACCCCTCCACTTT. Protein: CASSRRGTGNRNSPLHF.

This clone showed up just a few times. In DNA form, the CDR3 reads TGTGCCACCAGCAGAGCAAATAATGAGCAGTTCTTC. Translating gives CATSRANNEQFF. The chain couples TRBV15 to TRBJ2-1, with D unresolved. Looked up from germline, CDR1 is LNHNV and CDR2 is YYDKDF (reference sequence). With 1 base removed from V and 7 bases from J, the gap between germline ends came to 5 bases. This CDR3 is built from 12 residues.

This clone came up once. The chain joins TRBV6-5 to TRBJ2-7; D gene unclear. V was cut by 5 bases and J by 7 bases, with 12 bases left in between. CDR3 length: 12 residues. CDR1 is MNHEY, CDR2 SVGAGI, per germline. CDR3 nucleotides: TGTGCCAGCAGTCGGCCGCTGGGAGAGCAGTACTTC. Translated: CASSRPLGEQYF.

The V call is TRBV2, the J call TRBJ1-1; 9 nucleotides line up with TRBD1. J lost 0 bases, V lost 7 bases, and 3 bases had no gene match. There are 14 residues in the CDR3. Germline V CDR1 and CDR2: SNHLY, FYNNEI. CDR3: CASKGTGMNTEAFF. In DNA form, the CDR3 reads TGTGCCAGCAAGGGGACAGGGATGAACACTGAAGCTTTCTTT.

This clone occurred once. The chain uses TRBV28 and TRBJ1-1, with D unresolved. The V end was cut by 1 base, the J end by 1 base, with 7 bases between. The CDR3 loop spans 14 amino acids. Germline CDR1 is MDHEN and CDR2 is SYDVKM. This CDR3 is CASSLFPGNTEAFF. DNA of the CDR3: TGTGCCAGCAGTTTATTTCCAGGGAACACTGAAGCTTTCTTT.

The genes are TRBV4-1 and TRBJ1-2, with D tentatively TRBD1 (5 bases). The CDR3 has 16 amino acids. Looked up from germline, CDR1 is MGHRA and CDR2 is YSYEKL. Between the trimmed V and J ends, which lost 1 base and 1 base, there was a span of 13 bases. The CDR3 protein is CASSQVSGAVNYGYTF. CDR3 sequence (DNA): TGCGCCAGCAGCCAAGTTTCTGGGGCGGTTAACTATGGCTACACCTTC.

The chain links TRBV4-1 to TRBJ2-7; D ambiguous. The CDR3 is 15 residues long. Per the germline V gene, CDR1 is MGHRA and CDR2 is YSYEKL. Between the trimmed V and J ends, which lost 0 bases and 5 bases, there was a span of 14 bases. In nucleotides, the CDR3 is TGCGCCAGCAGCCAAGAGAACCCGTCCCCCGACGAGCAGTACTTC. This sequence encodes CASSQENPSPDEQYF.